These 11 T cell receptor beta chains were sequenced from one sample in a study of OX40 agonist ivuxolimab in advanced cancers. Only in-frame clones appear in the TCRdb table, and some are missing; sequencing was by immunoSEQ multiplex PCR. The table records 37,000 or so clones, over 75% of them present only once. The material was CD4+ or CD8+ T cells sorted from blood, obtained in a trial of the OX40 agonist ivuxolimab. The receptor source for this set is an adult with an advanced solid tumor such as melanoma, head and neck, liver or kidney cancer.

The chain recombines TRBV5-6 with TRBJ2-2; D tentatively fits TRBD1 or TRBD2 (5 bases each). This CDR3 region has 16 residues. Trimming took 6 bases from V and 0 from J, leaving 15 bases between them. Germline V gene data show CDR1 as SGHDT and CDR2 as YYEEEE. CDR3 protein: CASTPGARANTGELFF. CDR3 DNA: TGTGCCAGCACCCCCGGGGCCAGAGCGAACACCGGGGAGCTGTTTTTT.

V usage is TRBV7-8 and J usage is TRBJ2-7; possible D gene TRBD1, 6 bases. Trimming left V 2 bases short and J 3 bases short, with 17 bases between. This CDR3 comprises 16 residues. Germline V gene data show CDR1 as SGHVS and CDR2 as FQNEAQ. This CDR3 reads CASSLTVRQGHYEQYF. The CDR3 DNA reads TGTGCCAGCAGCTTAACAGTTCGGCAGGGGCACTACGAGCAGTACTTC.

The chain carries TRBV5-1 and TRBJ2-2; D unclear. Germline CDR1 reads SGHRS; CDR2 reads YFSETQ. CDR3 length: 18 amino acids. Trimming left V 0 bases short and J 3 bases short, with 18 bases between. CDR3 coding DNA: TGCGCCAGCAGCTTGGTCGCCATTGTCATTGACTACACCGGGGAGCTGTTTTTT. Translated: CASSLVAIVIDYTGELFF. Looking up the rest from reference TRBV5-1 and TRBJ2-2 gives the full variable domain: KAGVTQTPRYLIKTRGQQVTLSCSPISGHRSVSWYQQTPGQGLQFLFEYFSETQRNKGNFPGRFSGRQFSNSRSEMNVSTLELGDSALYLCASSLVAIVIDYTGELFFGEGSRLTVL.

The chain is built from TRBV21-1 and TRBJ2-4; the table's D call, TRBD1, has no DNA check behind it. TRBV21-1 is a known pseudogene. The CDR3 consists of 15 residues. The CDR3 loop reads CASSQGRLVKNIQYF. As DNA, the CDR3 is TGTGCCAGCAGCCAGGGTAGGTTGGTCAAAAACATTCAGTACTTC.

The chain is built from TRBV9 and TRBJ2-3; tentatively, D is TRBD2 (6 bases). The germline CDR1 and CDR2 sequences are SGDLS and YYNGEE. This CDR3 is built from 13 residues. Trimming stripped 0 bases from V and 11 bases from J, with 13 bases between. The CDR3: CASSVAYGGEQYF. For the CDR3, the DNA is TGTGCCAGCAGCGTAGCTTACGGGGGTGAGCAGTATTTT.

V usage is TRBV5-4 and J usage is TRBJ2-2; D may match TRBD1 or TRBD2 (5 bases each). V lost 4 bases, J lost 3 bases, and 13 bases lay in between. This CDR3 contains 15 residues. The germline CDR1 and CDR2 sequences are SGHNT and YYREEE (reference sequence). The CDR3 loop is CASSTIGADTGELFF. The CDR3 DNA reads TGTGCCAGCAGCACAATCGGGGCCGACACCGGGGAGCTGTTTTTT.

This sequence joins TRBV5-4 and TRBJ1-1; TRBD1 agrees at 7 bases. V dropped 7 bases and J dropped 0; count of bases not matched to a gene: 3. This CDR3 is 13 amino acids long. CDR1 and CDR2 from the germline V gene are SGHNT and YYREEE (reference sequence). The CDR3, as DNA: TGTGCCAGCGAGGACAGGATGAACACTGAAGCTTTCTTT. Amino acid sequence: CASEDRMNTEAFF.

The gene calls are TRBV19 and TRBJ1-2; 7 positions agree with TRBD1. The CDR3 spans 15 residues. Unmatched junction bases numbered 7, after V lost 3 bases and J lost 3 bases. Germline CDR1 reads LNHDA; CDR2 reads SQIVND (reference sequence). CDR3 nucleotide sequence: TGTGCCAGTAGTATCGGACAGGCCCCCGACTATGGCTACACCTTC. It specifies CASSIGQAPDYGYTF. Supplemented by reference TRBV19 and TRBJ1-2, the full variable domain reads DGGITQSPKYLFRKEGQNVTLSCEQNLNHDAMYWYRQDPGQGLRLIYYSQIVNDFQKGDIAEGYSVSREKKESFPLTVTSAQKNPTAFYLCASSIGQAPDYGYTFGSGTRLTVV.

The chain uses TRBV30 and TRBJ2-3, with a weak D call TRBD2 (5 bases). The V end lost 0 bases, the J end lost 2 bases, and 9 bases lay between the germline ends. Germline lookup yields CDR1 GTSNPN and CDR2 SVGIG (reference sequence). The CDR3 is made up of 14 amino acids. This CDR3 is CAWSVASSTDTQYF. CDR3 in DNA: TGTGCCTGGAGTGTAGCTAGCTCCACAGATACGCAGTATTTT.

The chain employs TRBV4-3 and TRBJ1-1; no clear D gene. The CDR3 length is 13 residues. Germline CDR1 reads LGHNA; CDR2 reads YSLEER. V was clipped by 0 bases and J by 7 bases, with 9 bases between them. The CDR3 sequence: CASSQDLENEAFF. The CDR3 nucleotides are TGCGCCAGCAGCCAAGATCTGGAGAATGAAGCTTTCTTT.

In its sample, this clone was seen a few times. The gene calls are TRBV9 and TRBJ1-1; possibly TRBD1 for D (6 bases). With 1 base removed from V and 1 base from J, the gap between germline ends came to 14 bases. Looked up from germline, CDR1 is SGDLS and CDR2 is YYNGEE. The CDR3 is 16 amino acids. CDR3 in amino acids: CASSVTGSPQNTEAFF. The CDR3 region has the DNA TGTGCCAGCAGCGTAACAGGGAGCCCGCAGAACACTGAAGCTTTCTTT.